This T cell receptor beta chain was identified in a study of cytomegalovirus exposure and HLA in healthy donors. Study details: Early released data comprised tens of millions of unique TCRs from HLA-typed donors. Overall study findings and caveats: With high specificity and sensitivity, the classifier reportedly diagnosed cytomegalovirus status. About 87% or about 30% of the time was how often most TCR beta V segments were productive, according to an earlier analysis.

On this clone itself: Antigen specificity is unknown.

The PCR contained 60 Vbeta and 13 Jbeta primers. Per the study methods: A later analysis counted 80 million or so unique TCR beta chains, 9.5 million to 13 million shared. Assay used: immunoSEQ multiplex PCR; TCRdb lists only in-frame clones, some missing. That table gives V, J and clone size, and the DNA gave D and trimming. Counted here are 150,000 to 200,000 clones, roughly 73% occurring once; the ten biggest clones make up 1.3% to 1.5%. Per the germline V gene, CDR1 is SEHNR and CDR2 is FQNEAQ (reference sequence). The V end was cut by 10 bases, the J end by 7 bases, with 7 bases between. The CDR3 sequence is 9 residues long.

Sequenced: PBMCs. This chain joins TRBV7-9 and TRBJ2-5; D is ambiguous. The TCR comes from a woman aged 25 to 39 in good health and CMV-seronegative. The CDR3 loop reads CATERTQYF. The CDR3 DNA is TGTGCCACCGAGAGGACCCAGTACTTC. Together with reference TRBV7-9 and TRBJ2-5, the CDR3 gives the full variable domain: DTGVSQNPRHKITKRGQNVTFRCDPISEHNRLYWYRQTLGQGPEFLTYFQNEAQLEKSRLLSDRFSAERPKGSFSTLEIQRTEQGDSAMYLCATERTQYFGPGTRLLVL.